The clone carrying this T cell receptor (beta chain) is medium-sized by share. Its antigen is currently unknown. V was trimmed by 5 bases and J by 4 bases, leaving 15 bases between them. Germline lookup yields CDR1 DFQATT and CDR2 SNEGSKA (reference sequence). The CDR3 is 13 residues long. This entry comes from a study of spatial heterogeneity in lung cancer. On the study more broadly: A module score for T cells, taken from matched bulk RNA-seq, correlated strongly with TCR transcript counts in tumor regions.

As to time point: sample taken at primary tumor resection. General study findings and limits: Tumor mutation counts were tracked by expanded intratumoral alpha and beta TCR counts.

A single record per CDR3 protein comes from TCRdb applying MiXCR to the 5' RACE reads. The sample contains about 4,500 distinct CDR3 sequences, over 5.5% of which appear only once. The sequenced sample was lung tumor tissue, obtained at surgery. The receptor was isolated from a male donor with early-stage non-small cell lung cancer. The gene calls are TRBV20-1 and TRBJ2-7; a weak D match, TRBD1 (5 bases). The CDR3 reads CSAAAGYQYEQYF. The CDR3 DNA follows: TGCAGTGCTGCGGCAGGGTATCAGTACGAGCAGTACTTC.